These T cell receptor beta chains were read from a single sample in a study of shared clonotypes between healthy human individuals. Produced via immunoSEQ multiplex PCR; TCRdb's table is partial and in-frame only. The sample carries approximately 840,000 clones, about 97% recorded once. Sequencing was done on a sample of naive CD8+ T cells sorted from blood. The receptors derive from a man aged 30 to 39 in good health. Both conserved end residues are part of each CDR3. A D gene is named only where the DNA matches it firmly. Rows may omit the clone size; those that give it use once, few, many or a size class.

V gene: TRBV18; clone size: -; J gene: TRBJ2-1; CDR3 length: 16; D gene: TRBD1; CDR3 protein: CASSPPRQGAYNEQFF; CDR3 DNA: TGTGCCAGCTCACCACCGCGGCAGGGGGCCTACAATGAGCAGTTCTTC
V gene: TRBV27; clone size: -; J gene: TRBJ2-1; CDR3 length: 17; D gene: TRBD2; CDR3 protein: CASSLWGSGGSYNEQFF; CDR3 DNA: TGTGCCAGCAGTTTATGGGGTAGCGGGGGCTCCTACAATGAGCAGTTCTTC
V gene: TRBV9; clone size: once; J gene: TRBJ1-2; CDR3 length: 9; D gene: -; CDR3 protein: CASSVGGAF; CDR3 DNA: TGTGCCAGCAGCGTAGGCGGAGCCTTC
V gene: TRBV4-1; clone size: -; J gene: TRBJ1-2; CDR3 length: 15; D gene: -; CDR3 protein: CASSQERLANYGYTF; CDR3 DNA: TGCGCCAGCAGCCAAGAACGCTTAGCTAACTATGGCTACACCTTC
V gene: TRBV27; clone size: -; J gene: TRBJ1-5; CDR3 length: 14; D gene: TRBD1; CDR3 protein: CASSLGQGQRPQHF; CDR3 DNA: TGTGCCAGCAGTTTGGGACAGGGCCAGCGGCCCCAGCATTTT
V gene: TRBV9; clone size: -; J gene: TRBJ1-1; CDR3 length: 13; D gene: -; CDR3 protein: CASRAGEGTEAFF; CDR3 DNA: TGTGCCAGCAGGGCAGGGGAAGGAACTGAAGCTTTCTTT
V gene: TRBV7-9; clone size: -; J gene: TRBJ2-7; CDR3 length: 16; D gene: -; CDR3 protein: CASSPSALGGTYEQYF; CDR3 DNA: TGTGCCAGCAGCCCAAGCGCACTAGGGGGTACCTACGAGCAGTACTTC
V gene: TRBV11-3; clone size: -; J gene: TRBJ2-7; CDR3 length: 15; D gene: TRBD2; CDR3 protein: CASSLLAGGSYEQYF; CDR3 DNA: TGTGCCAGCAGCTTATTGGCGGGAGGCTCCTACGAGCAGTACTTC
V gene: TRBV11-3; clone size: -; J gene: TRBJ2-3; CDR3 length: 17; D gene: -; CDR3 protein: CASSLGERVASTDTQYF; CDR3 DNA: TGTGCCAGCAGCTTAGGGGAACGGGTCGCCAGCACAGATACGCAGTATTTT
V gene: TRBV19; clone size: -; J gene: TRBJ1-2; CDR3 length: 11; D gene: -; CDR3 protein: CASIPGLAYTF; CDR3 DNA: TGTGCCAGTATCCCAGGCCTAGCATACACCTTC
V gene: TRBV27; clone size: -; J gene: TRBJ2-5; CDR3 length: 14; D gene: -; CDR3 protein: CASSLLGDQETQYF; CDR3 DNA: TGTGCCAGCAGTTTATTGGGAGACCAAGAGACCCAGTACTTC
V gene: TRBV28; clone size: -; J gene: TRBJ1-1; CDR3 length: 14; D gene: -; CDR3 protein: CASSSPLAGTEAFF; CDR3 DNA: TGTGCCAGCAGTTCCCCCCTAGCTGGCACTGAAGCTTTCTTT
V gene: TRBV7-9; clone size: -; J gene: TRBJ1-1; CDR3 length: 15; D gene: -; CDR3 protein: CASSLWNSLNTEAFF; CDR3 DNA: TGTGCCAGCAGCTTGTGGAACAGCTTGAACACTGAAGCTTTCTTT
V gene: TRBV27; clone size: once; J gene: TRBJ2-7; CDR3 length: 13; D gene: TRBD1; CDR3 protein: CASGDRVTYEQYF; CDR3 DNA: TGTGCCAGCGGGGACAGGGTTACCTACGAGCAGTACTTC
V gene: TRBV9; clone size: -; J gene: TRBJ2-1; CDR3 length: 18; D gene: -; CDR3 protein: CASSPRDIGLLVYNEQFF; CDR3 DNA: TGTGCCAGCAGCCCGCGGGACATCGGTCTATTAGTATACAATGAGCAGTTCTTC
V gene: TRBV5-1; clone size: -; J gene: TRBJ2-5; CDR3 length: 18; D gene: TRBD2; CDR3 protein: CASSIGLAGGPEQETQYF; CDR3 DNA: TGCGCCAGCAGCATTGGACTAGCGGGAGGGCCTGAACAAGAGACCCAGTACTTC
V gene: TRBV4-2; clone size: -; J gene: TRBJ2-1; CDR3 length: 18; D gene: -; CDR3 protein: CASSQEVIGADLYNEQFF; CDR3 DNA: TGTGCCAGCAGCCAAGAAGTAATCGGAGCGGATCTGTACAATGAGCAGTTCTTC
V gene: TRBV9; clone size: -; J gene: TRBJ2-3; CDR3 length: 15; D gene: -; CDR3 protein: CASSVVGLATDTQYF; CDR3 DNA: TGTGCCAGCAGCGTAGTAGGGCTGGCCACAGATACGCAGTATTTT
V gene: TRBV7-9; clone size: -; J gene: TRBJ2-3; CDR3 length: 17; D gene: TRBD2; CDR3 protein: CASSLPVAGGPADTQYF; CDR3 DNA: TGTGCCAGCAGCCTCCCCGTAGCGGGAGGGCCCGCAGATACGCAGTATTTT
V gene: TRBV5-4; clone size: -; J gene: TRBJ2-5; CDR3 length: 13; D gene: TRBD1; CDR3 protein: CASTDRFQETQYF; CDR3 DNA: TGTGCCAGCACGGACAGGTTCCAAGAGACCCAGTACTTC
V gene: TRBV9; clone size: -; J gene: TRBJ2-7; CDR3 length: 14; D gene: TRBD2; CDR3 protein: CASSPGGGPREQYF; CDR3 DNA: TGTGCCAGCAGCCCGGGGGGAGGGCCTAGGGAGCAGTACTTC
V gene: TRBV9; clone size: -; J gene: TRBJ2-7; CDR3 length: 16; D gene: -; CDR3 protein: CASSGDGGSLFYEQYF; CDR3 DNA: TGTGCCAGCAGCGGAGACGGAGGAAGCCTCTTTTACGAGCAGTACTTC
V gene: TRBV5-1; clone size: once; J gene: TRBJ2-7; CDR3 length: 14; D gene: TRBD1; CDR3 protein: CASSTYTGAYEQYF; CDR3 DNA: TGCGCCAGCAGTACTTATACAGGGGCCTACGAGCAGTACTTC
V gene: TRBV9; clone size: -; J gene: TRBJ2-7; CDR3 length: 13; D gene: TRBD1; CDR3 protein: CASSSGQNYEQYF; CDR3 DNA: TGTGCCAGCAGCTCGGGACAGAACTACGAGCAGTACTTC
V gene: TRBV13; clone size: -; J gene: TRBJ1-1; CDR3 length: 15; D gene: TRBD1; CDR3 protein: CASSSGQGMNTEAFF; CDR3 DNA: TGTGCCAGCAGCTCCGGACAGGGCATGAACACTGAAGCTTTCTTT
V gene: TRBV5-1; clone size: -; J gene: TRBJ2-1; CDR3 length: 16; D gene: -; CDR3 protein: CASSLAVGASYNEQFF; CDR3 DNA: TGCGCCAGCAGCTTGGCCGTGGGAGCATCCTACAATGAGCAGTTCTTC
V gene: TRBV28; clone size: -; J gene: TRBJ2-3; CDR3 length: 16; D gene: -; CDR3 protein: CASSLGDGGRGDTQYF; CDR3 DNA: TGTGCCAGCAGTTTGGGTGATGGCGGGCGGGGAGATACGCAGTATTTT
V gene: TRBV28; clone size: -; J gene: TRBJ1-1; CDR3 length: 17; D gene: -; CDR3 protein: CASSLSTETGWDTEAFF; CDR3 DNA: TGTGCCAGCAGTTTATCGACTGAGACCGGGTGGGACACTGAAGCTTTCTTT
V gene: TRBV5-6; clone size: -; J gene: TRBJ2-7; CDR3 length: 15; D gene: TRBD2; CDR3 protein: CASSSVGGSDYEQYF; CDR3 DNA: TGTGCCAGCAGCTCGGTCGGGGGGTCAGACTACGAGCAGTACTTC
V gene: TRBV6-6; clone size: once; J gene: TRBJ2-6; CDR3 length: 13; D gene: -; CDR3 protein: CASTLSGANVLTF; CDR3 DNA: TGTGCCAGCACTCTCTCTGGGGCCAACGTCCTGACTTTC
V gene: TRBV7-9; clone size: -; J gene: TRBJ2-1; CDR3 length: 16; D gene: TRBD2; CDR3 protein: CASRSPLAGESNEQFF; CDR3 DNA: TGTGCCAGCAGATCACCTTTAGCGGGAGAATCCAATGAGCAGTTCTTC
V gene: TRBV5-4; clone size: once; J gene: TRBJ2-1; CDR3 length: 13; D gene: -; CDR3 protein: CASSLYGMGEQFF; CDR3 DNA: TGTGCCAGCAGCTTGTACGGGATGGGTGAGCAGTTCTTC
V gene: TRBV7-9; clone size: -; J gene: TRBJ2-3; CDR3 length: 13; D gene: TRBD2; CDR3 protein: CASSLDGTSARNF; CDR3 DNA: TGTGCCAGCAGCTTAGATGGGACTAGCGCTAGAAATTTT
V gene: TRBV4-1; clone size: -; J gene: TRBJ1-1; CDR3 length: 12; D gene: -; CDR3 protein: CASSQDGPEAFF; CDR3 DNA: TGCGCCAGCAGCCAAGATGGTCCTGAAGCTTTCTTT
V gene: TRBV7-9; clone size: -; J gene: TRBJ2-7; CDR3 length: 15; D gene: TRBD2; CDR3 protein: CASSHRTSGDYEQYF; CDR3 DNA: TGTGCCAGCAGCCACCGGACTAGCGGCGACTACGAGCAGTACTTC
V gene: TRBV6-1; clone size: -; J gene: TRBJ1-3; CDR3 length: 15; D gene: -; CDR3 protein: CASSPTGLSGNTIYF; CDR3 DNA: TGTGCCAGCAGCCCTACGGGGTTAAGCGGAAACACCATATATTTT
V gene: TRBV2; clone size: -; J gene: TRBJ2-7; CDR3 length: 18; D gene: TRBD1; CDR3 protein: CASSEDPTTTGDLGEQYF; CDR3 DNA: TGTGCCAGCAGTGAAGATCCTACCACGACAGGGGATCTAGGCGAGCAGTACTTC